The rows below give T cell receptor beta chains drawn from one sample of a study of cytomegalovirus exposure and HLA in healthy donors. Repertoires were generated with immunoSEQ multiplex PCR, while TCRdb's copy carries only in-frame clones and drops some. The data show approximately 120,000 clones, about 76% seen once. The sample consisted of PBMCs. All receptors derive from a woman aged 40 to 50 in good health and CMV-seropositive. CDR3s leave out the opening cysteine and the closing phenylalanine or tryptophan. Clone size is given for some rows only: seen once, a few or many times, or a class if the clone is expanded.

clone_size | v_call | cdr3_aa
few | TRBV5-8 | ASSVAGGHTEKLF
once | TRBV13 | ASRRTGRSTGELF
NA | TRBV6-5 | ASSSGQGRGYT
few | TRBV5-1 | ASSLDGNPLLKETQY
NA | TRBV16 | ASSQSTGYNEQF
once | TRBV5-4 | ASSPDRGNTEAF
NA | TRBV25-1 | ASSGPPGQGIWGTEAF
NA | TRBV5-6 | ASSFSRVNSPLH
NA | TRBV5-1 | ASSSFEGAADTQY
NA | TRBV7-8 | ASSLGGTRAF
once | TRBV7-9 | ASSFLGPSPLH
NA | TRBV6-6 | ASYQGNYGYT
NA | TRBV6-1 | ASRDSVATDTQY
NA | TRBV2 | ASSEWTDNQPQH
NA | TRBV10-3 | AIRDSLTGELF
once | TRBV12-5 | ASGLSTGLEAF
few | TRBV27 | ASSFNSYNSPLH
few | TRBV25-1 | ASSHRGNTEAF
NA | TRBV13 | ASSLGSRTGKTEAF
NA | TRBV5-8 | ASSHSSHT
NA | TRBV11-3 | ASSLPRSRGGTDTQY
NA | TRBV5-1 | ASSWEGGGANVLT
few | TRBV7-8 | ASSLSTPGGVPFYGYT
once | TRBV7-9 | ASSLRNGEKLF
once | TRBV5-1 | ASSRGTDREAF
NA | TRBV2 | ASSEGGGGAPADTQY
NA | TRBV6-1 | ASSEGANLGYT
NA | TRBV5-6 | ASSLDEAAGYT
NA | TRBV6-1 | ASSERGGASNQPQH
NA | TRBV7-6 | ASSRAHRGKGYNEQF
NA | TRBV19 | ASSLQGGVAEKLF
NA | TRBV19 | ASSPTGMNTEAF
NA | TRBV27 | ASSLSAGNGRNSPLH
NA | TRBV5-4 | ASSLRSHRGETQY
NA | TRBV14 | ASSPSDGGSKAF
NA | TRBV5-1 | ASSLSGTSGGTAKNIQY
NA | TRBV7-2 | ASSLVYTDHNEQF
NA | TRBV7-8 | ASSATSGGRMDEQF
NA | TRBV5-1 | ASSLGGGTGELF
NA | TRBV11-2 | ASSLSPVAVTIY
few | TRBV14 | ASSQDLGTGRNTEAF
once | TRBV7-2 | ASSLDRGPGEQY
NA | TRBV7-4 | ASSPRGETQY